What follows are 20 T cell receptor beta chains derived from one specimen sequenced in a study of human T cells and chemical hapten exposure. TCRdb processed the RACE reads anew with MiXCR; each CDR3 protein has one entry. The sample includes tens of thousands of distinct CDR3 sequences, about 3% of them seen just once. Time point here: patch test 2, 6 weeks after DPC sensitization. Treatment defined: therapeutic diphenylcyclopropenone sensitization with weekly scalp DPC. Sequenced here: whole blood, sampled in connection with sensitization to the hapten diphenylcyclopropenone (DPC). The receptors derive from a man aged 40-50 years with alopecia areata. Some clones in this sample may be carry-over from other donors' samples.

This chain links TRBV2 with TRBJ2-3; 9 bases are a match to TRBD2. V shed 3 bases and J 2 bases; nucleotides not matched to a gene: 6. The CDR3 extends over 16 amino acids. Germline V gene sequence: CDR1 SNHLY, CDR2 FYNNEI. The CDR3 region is CASSDSSGRPTDTQYF. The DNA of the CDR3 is TGTGCCAGCAGTGATTCAAGCGGGAGGCCCACAGATACGCAGTATTTT.

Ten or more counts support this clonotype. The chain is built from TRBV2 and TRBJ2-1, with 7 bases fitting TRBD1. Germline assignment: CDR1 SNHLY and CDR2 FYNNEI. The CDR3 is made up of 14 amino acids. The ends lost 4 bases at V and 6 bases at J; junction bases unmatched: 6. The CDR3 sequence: CASSVTGAGNEQFF. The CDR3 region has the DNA TGTGCCAGCAGTGTAACAGGGGCTGGCAATGAGCAGTTCTTC. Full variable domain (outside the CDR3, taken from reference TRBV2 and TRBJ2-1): EPEVTQTPSHQVTQMGQEVILRCVPISNHLYFYWYRQILGQKVEFLVSFYNNEISEKSEIFDDQFSVERPDGSNFTLKIRSTKLEDSAMYFCASSVTGAGNEQFFGPGTRLTVL.

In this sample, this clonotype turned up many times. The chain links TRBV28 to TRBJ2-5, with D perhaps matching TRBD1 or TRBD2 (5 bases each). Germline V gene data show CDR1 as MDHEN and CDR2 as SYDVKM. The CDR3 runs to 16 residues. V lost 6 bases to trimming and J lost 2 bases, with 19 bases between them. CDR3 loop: CASRGTLDWPQETQYF. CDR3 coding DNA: TGTGCCAGCAGGGGGACCCTAGATTGGCCGCAAGAGACCCAGTACTTC.

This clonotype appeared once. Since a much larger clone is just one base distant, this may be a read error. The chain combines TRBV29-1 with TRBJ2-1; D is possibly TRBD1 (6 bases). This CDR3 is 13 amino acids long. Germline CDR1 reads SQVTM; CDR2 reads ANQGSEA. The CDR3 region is CSASDRSYNEQSF. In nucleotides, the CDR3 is TGCAGCGCTTCCGACAGGAGCTACAATGAGCAGTCCTTC.

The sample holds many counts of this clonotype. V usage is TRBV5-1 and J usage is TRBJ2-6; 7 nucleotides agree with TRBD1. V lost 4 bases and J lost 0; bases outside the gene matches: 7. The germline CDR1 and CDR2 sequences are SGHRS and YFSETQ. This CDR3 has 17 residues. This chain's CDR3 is CASSLQGSGSGANVLTF. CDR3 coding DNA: TGCGCCAGCAGCCTACAGGGGTCGGGCTCTGGGGCCAACGTCCTGACTTTC.

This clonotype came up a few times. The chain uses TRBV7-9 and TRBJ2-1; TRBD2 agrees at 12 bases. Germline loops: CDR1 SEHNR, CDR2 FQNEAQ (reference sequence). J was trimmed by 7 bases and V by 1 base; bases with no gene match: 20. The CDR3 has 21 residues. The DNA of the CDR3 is TGTGCCAGCAGCTTAGGGGGACCGGGACTAGCGGGTCGGAGGGTAGGGAATGAGCAGTTCTTC. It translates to CASSLGGPGLAGRRVGNEQFF.

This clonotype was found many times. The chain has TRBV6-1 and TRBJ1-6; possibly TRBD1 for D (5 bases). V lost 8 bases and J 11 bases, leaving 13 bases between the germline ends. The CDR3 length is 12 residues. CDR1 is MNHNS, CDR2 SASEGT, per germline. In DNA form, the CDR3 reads TGTGCCAGCTGGGACCTTAAGGCACCCCTCCACTTT. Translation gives CASWDLKAPLHF.

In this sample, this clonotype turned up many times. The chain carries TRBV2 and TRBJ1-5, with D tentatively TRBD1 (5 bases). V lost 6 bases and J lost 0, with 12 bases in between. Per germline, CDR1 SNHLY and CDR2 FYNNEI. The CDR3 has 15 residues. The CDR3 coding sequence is TGTGCCAGCAGGCAGGGTCTTTATAGCAATCAGCCCCAGCATTTT. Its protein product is CASRQGLYSNQPQHF.

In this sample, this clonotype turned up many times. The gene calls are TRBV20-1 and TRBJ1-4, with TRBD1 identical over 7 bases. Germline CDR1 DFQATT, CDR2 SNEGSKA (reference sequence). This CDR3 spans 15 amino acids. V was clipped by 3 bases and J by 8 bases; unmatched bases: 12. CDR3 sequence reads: CSASHRGRVNEKLFF. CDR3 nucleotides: TGCAGTGCTAGTCACAGGGGCAGGGTCAACGAAAAACTGTTTTTT.

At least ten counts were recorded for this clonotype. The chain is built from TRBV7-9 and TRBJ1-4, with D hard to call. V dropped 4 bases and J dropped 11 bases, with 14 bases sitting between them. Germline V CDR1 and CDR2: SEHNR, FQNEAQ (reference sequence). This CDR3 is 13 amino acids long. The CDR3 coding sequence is TGTGCCAGCAGCTCAAGGACTGATGGTAAACTGTTTTTT. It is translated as CASSSRTDGKLFF. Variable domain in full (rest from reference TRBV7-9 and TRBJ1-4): DTGVSQNPRHKITKRGQNVTFRCDPISEHNRLYWYRQTLGQGPEFLTYFQNEAQLEKSRLLSDRFSAERPKGSFSTLEIQRTEQGDSAMYLCASSSRTDGKLFFGSGTQLSVL.

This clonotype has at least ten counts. This chain's CDR3 is CASSLITTNEQFF. The CDR3 DNA is TGTGCCAGCAGTTTAATAACCACCAATGAGCAGTTCTTC. This rearrangement joins TRBV28 to TRBJ2-1, with D unclear. The CDR3 loop spans 13 amino acids. Trimming shortened V by 2 bases and J by 6 bases, and 8 bases separated the two germline ends. From germline, CDR1 is MDHEN and CDR2 SYDVKM.

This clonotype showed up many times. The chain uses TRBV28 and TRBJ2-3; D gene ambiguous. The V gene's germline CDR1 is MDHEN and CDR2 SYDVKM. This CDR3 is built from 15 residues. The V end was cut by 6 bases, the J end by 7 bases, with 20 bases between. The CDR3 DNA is TGTGCCAGCAGCCTTGAGACCTCCAGCATGAATACGCAGTATTTT. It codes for CASSLETSSMNTQYF.

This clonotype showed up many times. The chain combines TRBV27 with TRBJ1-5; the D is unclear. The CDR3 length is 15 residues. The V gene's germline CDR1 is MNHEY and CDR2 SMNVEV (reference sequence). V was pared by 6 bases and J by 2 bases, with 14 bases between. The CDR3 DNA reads TGTGCCAGCAGAGAGACGGCGTATGGCAATCAGCCCCAGCATTTT. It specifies CASRETAYGNQPQHF.

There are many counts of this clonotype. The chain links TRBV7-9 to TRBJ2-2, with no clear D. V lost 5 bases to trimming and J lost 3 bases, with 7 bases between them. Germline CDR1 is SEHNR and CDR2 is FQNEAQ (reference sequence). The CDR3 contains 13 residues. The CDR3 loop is CASSLPHTGELFF. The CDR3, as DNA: TGTGCCAGCAGCCTTCCCCACACCGGGGAGCTGTTTTTT.

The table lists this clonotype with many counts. CDR3: CASSLLSWGGLAGSKGYEQYF. The CDR3 DNA follows: TGTGCCAGCAGTTTATTAAGTTGGGGTGGACTAGCGGGATCTAAAGGGTACGAGCAGTACTTC. V gene TRBV28 combines with J gene TRBJ2-7, with 12 bases that match TRBD2. The length of the CDR3 is 21 residues. Germline CDR1 MDHEN, CDR2 SYDVKM. V lost 1 base to trimming and J lost 4 bases; unmatched junction nucleotides: 20. Together with reference TRBV28 and TRBJ2-7, the CDR3 gives the full variable domain: DVKVTQSSRYLVKRTGEKVFLECVQDMDHENMFWYRQDPGLGLRLIYFSYDVKMKEKGDIPEGYSVSREKKERFSLILESASTNQTSMYLCASSLLSWGGLAGSKGYEQYFGPGTRLTVT.

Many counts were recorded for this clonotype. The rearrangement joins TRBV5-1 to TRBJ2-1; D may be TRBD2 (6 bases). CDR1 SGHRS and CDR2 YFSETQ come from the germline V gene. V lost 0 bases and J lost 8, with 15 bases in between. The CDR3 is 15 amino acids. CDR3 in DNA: TGCGCCAGCAGCTTGGGAGTCGTTAGGGAGGATGAGCAGTTCTTC. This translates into CASSLGVVREDEQFF.

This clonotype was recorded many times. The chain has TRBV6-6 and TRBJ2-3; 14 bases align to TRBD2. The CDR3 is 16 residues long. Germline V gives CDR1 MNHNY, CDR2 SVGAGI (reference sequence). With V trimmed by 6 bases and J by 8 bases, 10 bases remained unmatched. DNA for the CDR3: TGTGCCAGCAGAACCGGGACTAGCGGGAGTAGGGGTACGCAGTATTTT. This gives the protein CASRTGTSGSRGTQYF.

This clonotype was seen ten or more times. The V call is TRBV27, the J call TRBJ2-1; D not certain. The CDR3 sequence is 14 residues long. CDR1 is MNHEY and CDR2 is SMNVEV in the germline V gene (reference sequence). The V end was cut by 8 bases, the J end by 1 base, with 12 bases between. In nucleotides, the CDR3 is TGTGCCAGCTGGGTGTCCGCATCCTACAATGAGCAGTTCTTC. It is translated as CASWVSASYNEQFF.

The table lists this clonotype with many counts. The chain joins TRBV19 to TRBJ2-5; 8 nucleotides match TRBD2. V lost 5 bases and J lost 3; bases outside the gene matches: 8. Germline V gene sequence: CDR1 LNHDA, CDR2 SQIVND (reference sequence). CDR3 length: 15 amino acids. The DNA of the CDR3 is TGTGCCAGTAGTCCACGGGGGCGGGAGGAAGAGACCCAGTACTTC. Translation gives CASSPRGREEETQYF.

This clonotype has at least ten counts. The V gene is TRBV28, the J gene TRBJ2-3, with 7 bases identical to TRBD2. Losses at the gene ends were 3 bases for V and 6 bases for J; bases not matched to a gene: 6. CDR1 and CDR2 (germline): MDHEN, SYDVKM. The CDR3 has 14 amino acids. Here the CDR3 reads CASSLGRDRDTQYF. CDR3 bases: TGTGCCAGCAGTTTGGGGAGGGATCGGGATACGCAGTATTTT.